These T cell receptor beta chains were read from a single sample in a study of blood T cells in healthy people across ages. One entry per CDR3 protein results from TCRdb running MiXCR on the 5' RACE reads. The table lists about 670,000 distinct CDR3 sequences, approximately 52% of them singletons, with roughly 14% in the top ten. The sample taken for sequencing was blood. These receptors were collected from a woman older than 75 in good health. Both conserved end residues are part of each CDR3. D genes are given only for firm matches. Part of the rows lack a size; the others show once, few, many or a class for expanded clones.

V gene	clone size	J gene	D gene	CDR3 DNA	CDR3 protein
TRBV2	many	TRBJ2-7	NA	TGTGCCAGCAGTGAACGGTTAGAGGGTTACGAGCAGTACTTC	CASSERLEGYEQYF
TRBV3-1	NA	TRBJ1-1	TRBD1	TGTGCCAGCAGCAATGGACAGGGGCCGAACACTGAAGCTTTCTTT	CASSNGQGPNTEAFF
TRBV28	many	TRBJ2-1	TRBD1	TGTGCCAGCAGCGGGGCCTTAACAGGGGACGACAATGAGCAGTTCTTC	CASSGALTGDDNEQFF
TRBV12-3/TRBV12-4	once	TRBJ1-2	NA	TGTGCCAGCAGCTTATTGTCTTACTATGGCTACACCTTC	CASSLLSYYGYTF
TRBV29-1	NA	TRBJ2-1	NA	TGCAGCGTTGAAACGCGGGGATCCTACAATGAGCAGTTCTTC	CSVETRGSYNEQFF
TRBV29-1	once	TRBJ2-1	NA	TGCAGCGTGGAAAGACAGACGACACGCGAGCAGTTCTTC	CSVERQTTREQFF
TRBV6-6	few	TRBJ1-4	NA	TGTGCCAGCAGCGTCGCTGGGTCGGGAGGTGAAAAACTGTTTTTT	CASSVAGSGGEKLFF
TRBV20-1	NA	TRBJ2-7	TRBD2	TGCAGTGCTAGTATGAGCGGGGGTTACAATGAGCAGTACTTC	CSASMSGGYNEQYF
TRBV5-6	few	TRBJ2-1	NA	TGTGCCAGCAGCGTACCCGGGACCGGGCTAGATGAGCAGTTCTTC	CASSVPGTGLDEQFF
TRBV12-3/TRBV12-4	NA	TRBJ2-2	TRBD2	TGTGCCAGTCAGCTAGCGGGGGACACCGGGGAGCTGTTTTTT	CASQLAGDTGELFF
TRBV5-1	NA	TRBJ1-2	NA	TGCGCCAGCAGCCCCGTCCGAGCTAACTATGGCTACACCTTC	CASSPVRANYGYTF
TRBV20-1	NA	TRBJ2-1	TRBD1	TGCAGTGCTAGAGATCGGCCCCAGGGGGCTAGGAATGAGCAGTTCTTC	CSARDRPQGARNEQFF
TRBV20-1	many	TRBJ2-1	NA	TGCAGTGCTAGGCGGCCAACGTCAATGGCATACGGGCGCACCAGATCCTACAATGAGCAGTTCTTC	CSARRPTSMAYGRTRSYNEQFF
TRBV12-3/TRBV12-4	few	TRBJ1-5	NA	TGTGCCAGCAGTCCTGGACACAATCAGCCCCAGCATTTT	CASSPGHNQPQHF
TRBV3-1	NA	TRBJ1-1	NA	TGTGCCAGCAGCCAAGTAGCTACGGCTGGAATGAACACTGAAGCTTTCTTT	CASSQVATAGMNTEAFF